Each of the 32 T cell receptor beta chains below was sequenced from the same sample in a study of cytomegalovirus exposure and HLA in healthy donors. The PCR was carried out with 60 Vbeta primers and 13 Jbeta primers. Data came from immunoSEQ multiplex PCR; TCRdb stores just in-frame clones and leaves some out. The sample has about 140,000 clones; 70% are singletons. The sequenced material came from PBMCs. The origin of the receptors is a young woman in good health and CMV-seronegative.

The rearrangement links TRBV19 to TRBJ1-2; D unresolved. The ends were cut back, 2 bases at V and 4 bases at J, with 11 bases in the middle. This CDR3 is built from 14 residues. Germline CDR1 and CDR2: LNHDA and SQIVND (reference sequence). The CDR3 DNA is TGTGCCAGTAGTATACCAGGCCAGGCCTATGGCTACACCTTC. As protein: CASSIPGQAYGYTF.

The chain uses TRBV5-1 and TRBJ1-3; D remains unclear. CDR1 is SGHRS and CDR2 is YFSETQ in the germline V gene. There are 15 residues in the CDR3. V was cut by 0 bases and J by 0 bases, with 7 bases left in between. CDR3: CASSLGINSGNTIYF. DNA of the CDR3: TGCGCCAGCAGCTTGGGTATTAACTCTGGAAACACCATATATTTT.

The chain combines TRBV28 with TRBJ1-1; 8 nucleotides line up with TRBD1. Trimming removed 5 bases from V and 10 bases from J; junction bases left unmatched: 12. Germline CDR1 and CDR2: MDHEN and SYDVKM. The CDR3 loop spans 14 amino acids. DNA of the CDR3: TGTGCCAGCAGTGCGCCAACGGACAGGGTTCGAGCTTTCTTT. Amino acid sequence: CASSAPTDRVRAFF. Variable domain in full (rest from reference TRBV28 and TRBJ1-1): DVKVTQSSRYLVKRTGEKVFLECVQDMDHENMFWYRQDPGLGLRLIYFSYDVKMKEKGDIPEGYSVSREKKERFSLILESASTNQTSMYLCASSAPTDRVRAFFGQGTRLTVV.

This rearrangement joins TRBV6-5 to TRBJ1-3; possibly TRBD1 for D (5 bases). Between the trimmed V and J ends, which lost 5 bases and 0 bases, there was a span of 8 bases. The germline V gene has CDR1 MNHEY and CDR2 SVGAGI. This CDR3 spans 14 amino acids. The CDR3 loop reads CASSAGGSGNTIYF. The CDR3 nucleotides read TGTGCCAGCAGTGCCGGGGGCTCTGGAAACACCATATATTTT.

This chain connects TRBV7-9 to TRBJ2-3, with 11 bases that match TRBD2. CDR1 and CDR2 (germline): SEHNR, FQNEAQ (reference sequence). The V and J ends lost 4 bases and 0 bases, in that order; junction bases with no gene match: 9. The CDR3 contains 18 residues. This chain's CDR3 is CASSSLGTSGTSTDTQYF. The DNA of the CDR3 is TGTGCCAGCAGCTCCTTGGGGACTAGCGGTACTAGCACAGATACGCAGTATTTT. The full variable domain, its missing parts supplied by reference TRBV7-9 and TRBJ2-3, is DTGVSQNPRHKITKRGQNVTFRCDPISEHNRLYWYRQTLGQGPEFLTYFQNEAQLEKSRLLSDRFSAERPKGSFSTLEIQRTEQGDSAMYLCASSSLGTSGTSTDTQYFGPGTRLTVL.

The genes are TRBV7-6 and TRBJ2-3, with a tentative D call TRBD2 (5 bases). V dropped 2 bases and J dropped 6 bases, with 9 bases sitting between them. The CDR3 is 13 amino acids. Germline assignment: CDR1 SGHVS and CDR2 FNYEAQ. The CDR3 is CASSLTGMDTQYF. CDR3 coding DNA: TGTGCCAGCAGCTTAACGGGAATGGATACGCAGTATTTT.

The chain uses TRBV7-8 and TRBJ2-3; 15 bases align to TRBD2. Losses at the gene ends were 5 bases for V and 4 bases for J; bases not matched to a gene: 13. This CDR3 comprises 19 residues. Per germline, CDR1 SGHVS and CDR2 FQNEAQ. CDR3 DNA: TGTGCCAGCAGCCCTAAGATATGGACTAGCGGGAGGGCCCCAGATACGCAGTATTTT. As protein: CASSPKIWTSGRAPDTQYF.

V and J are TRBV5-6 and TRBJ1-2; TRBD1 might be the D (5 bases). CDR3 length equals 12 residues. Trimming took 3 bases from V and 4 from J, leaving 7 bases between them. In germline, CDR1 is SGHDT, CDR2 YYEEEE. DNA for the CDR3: TGTGCCAGCAGCTCGACAGTCTATGGCTACACCTTC. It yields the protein CASSSTVYGYTF.

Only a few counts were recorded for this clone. In DNA form, the CDR3 reads TGTGCCAGCAGTCCCGCCAGCTCTGGGGCCAACGTCCTGACTTTC. Its protein product is CASSPASSGANVLTF. This chain uses TRBV28 with TRBJ2-6; no clear D gene. The ends were cut back, 5 bases at V and 0 bases at J, with 8 bases in the middle. Germline CDR1 MDHEN, CDR2 SYDVKM. There are 15 residues in the CDR3.

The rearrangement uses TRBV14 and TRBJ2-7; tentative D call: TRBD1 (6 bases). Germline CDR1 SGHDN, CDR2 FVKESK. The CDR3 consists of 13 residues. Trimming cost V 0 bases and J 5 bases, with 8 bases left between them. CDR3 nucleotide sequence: TGTGCCAGCAGCCAAGACAGGGGCCACGAGCAGTACGTC. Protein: CASSQDRGHEQYV.

The CDR3 loop reads CASSLNPSQPQHF. For the CDR3, the DNA is TGTGCCAGCAGCTTAAATCCTAGTCAGCCCCAGCATTTT. This sequence joins TRBV7-2 and TRBJ1-5; D not certain. Germline CDR1 and CDR2: SGHTA and FQGNSA. Trimming left V 2 bases short and J 6 bases short, with 8 bases between. The CDR3 sequence is 13 residues long.

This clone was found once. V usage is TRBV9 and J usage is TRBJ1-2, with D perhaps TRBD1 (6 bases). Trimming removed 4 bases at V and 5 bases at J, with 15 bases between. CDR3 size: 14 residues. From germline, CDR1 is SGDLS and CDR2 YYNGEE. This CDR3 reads CASSPREGVYGYTF. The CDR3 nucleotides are TGTGCCAGCAGCCCCCGCGAGGGGGTTTATGGCTACACCTTC.

The CDR3 DNA reads as TGTGCCAGCAGCTCACCAAGTTCTGCGGAGCAGTTCTTC. It codes for CASSSPSSAEQFF. The chain combines TRBV7-9 with TRBJ2-1; D not certain. This CDR3 is 13 amino acids long. Germline-derived CDR1 and CDR2 are SEHNR and FQNEAQ (reference sequence). The V end was cut by 4 bases, the J end by 10 bases, with 14 bases between.

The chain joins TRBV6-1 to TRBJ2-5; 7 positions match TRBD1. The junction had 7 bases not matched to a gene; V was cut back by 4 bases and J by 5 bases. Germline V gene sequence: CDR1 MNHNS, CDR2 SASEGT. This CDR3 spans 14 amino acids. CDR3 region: CASSADRVRETQYF. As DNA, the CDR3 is TGTGCCAGCAGTGCCGACAGGGTCAGGGAGACCCAGTACTTC.

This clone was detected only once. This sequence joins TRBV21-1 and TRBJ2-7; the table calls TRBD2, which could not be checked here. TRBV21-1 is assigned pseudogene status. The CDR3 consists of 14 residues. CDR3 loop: CASSKVKGAYEQYV. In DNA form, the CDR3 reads TGTGCCAGCAGCAAAGTGAAGGGAGCCTACGAGCAGTACGTC.

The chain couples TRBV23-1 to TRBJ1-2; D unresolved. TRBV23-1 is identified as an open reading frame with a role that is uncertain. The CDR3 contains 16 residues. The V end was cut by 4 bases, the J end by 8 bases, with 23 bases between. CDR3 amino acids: CASSPLRRGWSTGYTF. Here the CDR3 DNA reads TGCGCCAGCAGTCCGCTACGAAGAGGCTGGTCGACGGGCTACACCTTC.

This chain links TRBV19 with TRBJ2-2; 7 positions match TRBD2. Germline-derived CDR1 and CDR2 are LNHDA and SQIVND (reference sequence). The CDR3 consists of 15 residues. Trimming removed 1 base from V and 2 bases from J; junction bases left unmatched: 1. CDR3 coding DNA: TGTGCCAGTAGTATAGGGGGGGGTAACACCGGGGAGCTGTTTTTT. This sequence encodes CASSIGGGNTGELFF.

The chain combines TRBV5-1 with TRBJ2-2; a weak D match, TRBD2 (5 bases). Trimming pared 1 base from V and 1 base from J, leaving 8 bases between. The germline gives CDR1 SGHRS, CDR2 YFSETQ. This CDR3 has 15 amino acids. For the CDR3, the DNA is TGCGCCAGCAGCTTGACTAGGCTGAACACCGGGGAGCTGTTTTTT. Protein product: CASSLTRLNTGELFF.

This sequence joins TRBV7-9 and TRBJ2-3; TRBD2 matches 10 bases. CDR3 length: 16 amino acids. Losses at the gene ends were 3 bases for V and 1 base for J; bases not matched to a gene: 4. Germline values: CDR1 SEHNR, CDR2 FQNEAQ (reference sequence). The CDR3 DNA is TGTGCCAGCAGCTTCGACCTAGCGGGGGGCACAGATACGCAGTATTTT. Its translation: CASSFDLAGGTDTQYF. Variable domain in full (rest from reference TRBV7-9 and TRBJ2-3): DTGVSQNPRHKITKRGQNVTFRCDPISEHNRLYWYRQTLGQGPEFLTYFQNEAQLEKSRLLSDRFSAERPKGSFSTLEIQRTEQGDSAMYLCASSFDLAGGTDTQYFGPGTRLTVL.

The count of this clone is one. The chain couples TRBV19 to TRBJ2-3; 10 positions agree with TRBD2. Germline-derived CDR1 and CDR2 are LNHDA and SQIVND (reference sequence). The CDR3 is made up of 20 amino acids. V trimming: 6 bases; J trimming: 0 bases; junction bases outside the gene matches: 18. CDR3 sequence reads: CASSGGGSGGPISSTDTQYF. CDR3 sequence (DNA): TGTGCCAGTAGCGGGGGGGGTAGCGGGGGGCCGATCTCTAGCACAGATACGCAGTATTTT.

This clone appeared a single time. CDR3 in amino acids: CASSRAGGGYEQYV. The DNA for the CDR3 is TGTGCCAGCAGCCGAGCCGGCGGGGGCTACGAGCAGTACGTC. The V gene is TRBV28, the J gene TRBJ2-7; TRBD2 matches 7 bases. In germline, CDR1 is MDHEN, CDR2 SYDVKM. The CDR3 runs 14 residues. V trimming: 6 bases; J trimming: 3 bases; junction bases outside the gene matches: 8.

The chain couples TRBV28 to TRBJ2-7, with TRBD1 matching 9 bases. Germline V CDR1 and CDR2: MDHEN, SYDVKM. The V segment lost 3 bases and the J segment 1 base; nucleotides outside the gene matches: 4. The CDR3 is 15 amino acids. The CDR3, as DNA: TGTGCCAGCAGTTTTGAGACAGGGGGTTCCTACGAGCAGTACTTC. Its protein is CASSFETGGSYEQYF.

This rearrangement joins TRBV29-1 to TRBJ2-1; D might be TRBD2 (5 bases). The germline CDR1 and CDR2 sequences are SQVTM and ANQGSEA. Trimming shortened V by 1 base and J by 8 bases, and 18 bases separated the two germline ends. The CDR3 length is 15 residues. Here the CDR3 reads CSVEAAFAGFDEQFF. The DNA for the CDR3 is TGCAGCGTTGAAGCGGCGTTCGCGGGTTTCGATGAGCAGTTCTTC.

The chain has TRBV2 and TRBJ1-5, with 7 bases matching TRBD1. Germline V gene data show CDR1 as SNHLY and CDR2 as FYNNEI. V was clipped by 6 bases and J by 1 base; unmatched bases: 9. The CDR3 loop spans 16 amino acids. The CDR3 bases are TGTGCCAGCAGGGCCCGGTCGACAGGGAGCAATCAGCCCCAGCATTTT. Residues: CASRARSTGSNQPQHF.

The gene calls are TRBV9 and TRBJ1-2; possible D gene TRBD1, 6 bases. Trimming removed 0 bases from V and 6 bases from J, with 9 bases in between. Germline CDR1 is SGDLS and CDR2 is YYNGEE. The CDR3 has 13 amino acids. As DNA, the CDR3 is TGTGCCAGCAGCGTAGTACAGGGCGATGGCTACACCTTC. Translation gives CASSVVQGDGYTF.

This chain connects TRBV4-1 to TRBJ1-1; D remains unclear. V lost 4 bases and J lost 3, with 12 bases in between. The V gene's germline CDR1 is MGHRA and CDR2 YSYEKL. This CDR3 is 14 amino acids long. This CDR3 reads CASSRYSSDTEAFF. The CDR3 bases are TGCGCCAGCAGCCGCTACTCATCGGACACTGAAGCTTTCTTT.

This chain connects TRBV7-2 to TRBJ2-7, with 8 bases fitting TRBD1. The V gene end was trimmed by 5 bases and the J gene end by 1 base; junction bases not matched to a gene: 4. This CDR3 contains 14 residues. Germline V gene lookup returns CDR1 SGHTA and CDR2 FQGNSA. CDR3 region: CASSPGQVSYEQYF. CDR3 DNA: TGTGCCAGCAGCCCGGGACAGGTATCCTACGAGCAGTACTTC.

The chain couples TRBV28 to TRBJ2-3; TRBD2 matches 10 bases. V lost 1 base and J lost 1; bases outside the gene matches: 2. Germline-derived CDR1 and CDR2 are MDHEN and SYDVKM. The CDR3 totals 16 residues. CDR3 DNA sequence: TGTGCCAGCAGTTTATACAGCGGGAGGGGCACAGATACGCAGTATTTT. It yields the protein CASSLYSGRGTDTQYF.

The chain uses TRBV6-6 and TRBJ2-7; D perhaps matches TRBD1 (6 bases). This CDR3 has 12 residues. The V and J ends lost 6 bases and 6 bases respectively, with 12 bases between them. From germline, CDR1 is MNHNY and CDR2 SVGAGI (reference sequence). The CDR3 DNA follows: TGTGCCAGCAGGTCCGCAGGGGCCGAGCAGTACTTC. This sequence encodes CASRSAGAEQYF.

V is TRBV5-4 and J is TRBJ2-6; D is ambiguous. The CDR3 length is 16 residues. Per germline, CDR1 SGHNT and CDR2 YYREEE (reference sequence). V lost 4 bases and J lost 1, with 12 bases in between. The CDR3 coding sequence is TGTGCCAGCAGCACAGCCCCCGGATCTGGGGCCAACGTCCTGACTTTC. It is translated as CASSTAPGSGANVLTF.

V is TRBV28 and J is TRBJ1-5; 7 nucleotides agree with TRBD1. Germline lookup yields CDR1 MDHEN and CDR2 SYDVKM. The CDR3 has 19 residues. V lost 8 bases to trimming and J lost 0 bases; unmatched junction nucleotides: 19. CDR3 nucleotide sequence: TGTGCCAGCTGCAAAGGTAGGGCCGACAGGGCGTATAGCAATCAGCCCCAGCATTTT. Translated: CASCKGRADRAYSNQPQHF.

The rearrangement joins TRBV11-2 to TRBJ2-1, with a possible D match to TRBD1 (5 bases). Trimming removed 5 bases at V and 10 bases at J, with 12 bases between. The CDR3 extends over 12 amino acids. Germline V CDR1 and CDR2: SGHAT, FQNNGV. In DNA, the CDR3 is TGTGCCAGCAGCCGGGTCAGGGAAGAGCAGTTCTTC. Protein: CASSRVREEQFF.